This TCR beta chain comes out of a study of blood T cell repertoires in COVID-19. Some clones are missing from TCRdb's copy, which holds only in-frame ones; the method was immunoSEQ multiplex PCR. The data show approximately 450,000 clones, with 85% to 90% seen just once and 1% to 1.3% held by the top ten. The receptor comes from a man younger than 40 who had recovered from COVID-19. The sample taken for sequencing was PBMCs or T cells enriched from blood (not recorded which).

The CDR3 spells CASSQGIISMNTEAFF. The CDR3 DNA reads as TGCGCCAGCAGCCAAGGCATCATAAGCATGAACACTGAAGCTTTCTTT. The chain employs TRBV4-1 and TRBJ1-1; D is uncertain. With 1 base removed from V and 0 bases from J, the gap between germline ends came to 12 bases. Germline V lookup: CDR1 MGHRA, CDR2 YSYEKL. There are 16 residues in the CDR3.